This T cell receptor (beta chain) was recorded in a study of CD8+CD57+ T cells in acquired aplastic anemia. As for the study in general: Across the sorted CD4+ and CD8+ cells, DNA amounts averaged approximately 3 ug. Findings and caveats of the study: Patients and controls were found to share about 31 CD8+ CDR3 sequences.

Trimming removed 2 bases from V and 4 bases from J; junction bases left unmatched: 4. CDR1 is SGHVS, CDR2 FQNEAQ, per germline. The CDR3 extends over 14 amino acids. Genomic DNA was employed as the template in profiling TCR beta VDJ and CDR3. TCRdb processed the reads anew with MiXCR; each CDR3 protein has one entry. Of tens of thousands of distinct CDR3 sequences listed, approximately 73% are singletons. On this clonotype: Its antigen remains unidentified.

The origin of this receptor is a human donor in good health, serving as a control. The sequencing sample was made of sorted CD4+, CD8+, or CD8+CD57+ T cells (not recorded which) from PBMCs. The V gene is TRBV7-8, the J gene TRBJ1-1; 7 bases match TRBD1. The CDR3 region is CASSLSRGSTEAFF. The CDR3, as DNA: TGTGCCAGCAGCTTATCCAGGGGGAGCACTGAAGCTTTCTTT.